Listed below are T cell receptor beta chains from one sample, sequenced in a study of human T cells and chemical hapten exposure. TCRdb independently ran MiXCR on the RACE reads; one entry per CDR3 protein. Among tens of thousands of distinct CDR3 sequences listed, roughly 8.8% were seen once. This material consisted of whole blood, taken in connection with sensitization to the hapten diphenylcyclopropenone (DPC). These receptors were collected from a woman aged 40 to 50 with alopecia areata. Some clones in this sample may be carry-over from other donors' samples. CDR3s include the opening cysteine and the closing phenylalanine or tryptophan. Each record gives: clone size, D gene, V gene, J gene, CDR3 DNA, CDR3 protein. D genes are given only for firm matches. Some rows have no size entry. The others give once, few or many, or a class for an expanded clone.

clone size: few
D gene: NA
V gene: TRBV7-9
J gene: TRBJ2-3
CDR3 DNA: TGTGCCAGCAGCTGGCTAGTCACAGATACGCAGTATTTT
CDR3 protein: CASSWLVTDTQYF

clone size: many
D gene: NA
V gene: TRBV5-1
J gene: TRBJ2-1
CDR3 DNA: TGCGCCAGCAGCTGGGGGAGCGACAATGAGCAGTTCTTC
CDR3 protein: CASSWGSDNEQFF

clone size: few
D gene: NA
V gene: TRBV7-8
J gene: TRBJ2-7
CDR3 DNA: TGTGCCAGCAGCTTAGGCCAGCTATACACCTACGAGCAGTACTTC
CDR3 protein: CASSLGQLYTYEQYF

clone size: many
D gene: TRBD1
V gene: TRBV6-2/TRBV6-3
J gene: TRBJ1-3
CDR3 DNA: TGTGCCAGCAGGAGACTGATCGGGGACAGGGTCTCTGGAAACACCATATATTTT
CDR3 protein: CASRRLIGDRVSGNTIYF

clone size: many
D gene: NA
V gene: TRBV7-6
J gene: TRBJ2-2
CDR3 DNA: TGTGCCAGCAGCTTATCACAGTCGAACACCGGGGAGCTGTTTTTT
CDR3 protein: CASSLSQSNTGELFF

clone size: many
D gene: NA
V gene: TRBV3-1
J gene: TRBJ2-7
CDR3 DNA: TGTGCCAGCAGCCAGCGGCACTTCTACGAGCAGTACTTC
CDR3 protein: CASSQRHFYEQYF

clone size: many
D gene: NA
V gene: TRBV5-1
J gene: TRBJ2-1
CDR3 DNA: TGCGCCAGCAGCTCGGACGGGGGAGAGGGTGAGCAGTTCTTC
CDR3 protein: CASSSDGGEGEQFF

clone size: NA
D gene: NA
V gene: TRBV10-3
J gene: TRBJ2-1
CDR3 DNA: TGTGCCATCAGTGAGCCGGGACGGAAATACAATGAGCAGTTCTTC
CDR3 protein: CAISEPGRKYNEQFF

clone size: many
D gene: TRBD2
V gene: TRBV5-1
J gene: TRBJ2-7
CDR3 DNA: TGCGCCAGCAGCTTGGGGTCTAGCGGGGTGTACGAGCAGTACTTC
CDR3 protein: CASSLGSSGVYEQYF

clone size: few
D gene: NA
V gene: TRBV2
J gene: TRBJ1-5
CDR3 DNA: TGTGCCAGCAGTGAACTTTCCAGATACAATCAGCCCCAGCATTTT
CDR3 protein: CASSELSRYNQPQHF

clone size: NA
D gene: NA
V gene: TRBV28
J gene: TRBJ1-1
CDR3 DNA: TGTGCCAGCAGTTTCAGGGGCCGTCACACTGAAGCTTTCTTT
CDR3 protein: CASSFRGRHTEAFF